A selection of T cell receptor beta chains follows, all from one sample in a study of blood T cell repertoires in COVID-19. The assay was immunoSEQ multiplex PCR, and TCRdb's table has in-frame clones only and misses some. The sample records some 200,000 clones, 80% to 95% being singletons. Sequencing was done on a sample of peripheral blood. The receptor set was obtained from a man between 50 and 59 years old with acute or convalescent COVID-19. CDR3s include the opening cysteine and the closing phenylalanine or tryptophan. The D gene is left open where the match is weak. Not every row has a clone size; where given, it reads once, few, many or a size class.

size: .; V: TRBV19; D: TRBD1; J: TRBJ1-3; DNA: TGTGCCAGTAGTACCGACAGGGGAAGGGTGGTCGGAAACACCAACCCCATATATTTT; CDR3: CASSTDRGRVVGNTNPIYF
size: .; V: TRBV3-1/TRBV3-2; D: .; J: TRBJ1-6; DNA: TGTGCCAGCAGCCCCACCCGAGGGTTTGGGTCACCCCTCCACTTT; CDR3: CASSPTRGFGSPLHF
size: .; V: TRBV28; D: .; J: TRBJ1-5; DNA: TGTGCCACCGAGCGCAATCAGCCCCAGCATTTT; CDR3: CATERNQPQHF
size: .; V: TRBV4-3; D: TRBD1; J: TRBJ1-6; DNA: TGCGCCAGCAGCCGGGGATCAGGGGGCGCGGATTCACCCCTCCACTTT; CDR3: CASSRGSGGADSPLHF
size: .; V: TRBV10-3; D: TRBD1; J: TRBJ1-6; DNA: TGTGCCATCAGTGACCCTTTTTCCGGGACAGGGGGCAGGGGACCCCTCCACTTT; CDR3: CAISDPFSGTGGRGPLHF
size: .; V: TRBV14; D: TRBD1; J: TRBJ2-1; DNA: TGTGCCAGCAGCCCGACAGGGGGCTACAATGAGCAGTTCTTC; CDR3: CASSPTGGYNEQFF
size: .; V: TRBV19; D: TRBD2; J: TRBJ2-5; DNA: TGTGCCAGTAGGACTACCGGGACTACCGTAGAGACCCAGTACTTC; CDR3: CASRTTGTTVETQYF
size: .; V: TRBV18; D: .; J: TRBJ1-6; DNA: TGTGCCAGCTCACTGTCCGTGGAGAAATATAATTCACCCCTCCACTTT; CDR3: CASSLSVEKYNSPLHF
size: once; V: TRBV6-2/TRBV6-3; D: .; J: TRBJ2-5; DNA: TGTGCCAGCAGTTACTCGAAGGCGGGAGAGACCCAGTACTTC; CDR3: CASSYSKAGETQYF
size: .; V: TRBV3-1/TRBV3-2; D: .; J: TRBJ2-2; DNA: TGTGCCAGCAGCCAAATGACAAGCACCGGGGAGCTGTTTTTT; CDR3: CASSQMTSTGELFF
size: few; V: TRBV5-6; D: TRBD2; J: TRBJ2-3; DNA: TGTGCCAGCAGCTTGTTCCCCTTAGCGGGGCGGCTTAGCACAGATACGCAGTATTTT; CDR3: CASSLFPLAGRLSTDTQYF
size: .; V: TRBV9; D: TRBD1; J: TRBJ2-3; DNA: TGTGCCAGCAGCGACGACCGGGACAGGGTTGTAGATACGCAGTATTTT; CDR3: CASSDDRDRVVDTQYF
size: .; V: TRBV6-5; D: TRBD2; J: TRBJ2-3; DNA: TGTGCCATTCCGGGACTAAACACAGATACGCAGTATTTT; CDR3: CAIPGLNTDTQYF
size: .; V: TRBV28; D: .; J: TRBJ1-6; DNA: TGTGCCAGCAGTGTATTACACAGGGCAGGGTATAATTCACCCCTCCACTTT; CDR3: CASSVLHRAGYNSPLHF
size: .; V: TRBV4-2; D: .; J: TRBJ2-1; DNA: TGTGCCAGCAGCCAATGGGCGGGATCCTCCAATGAGCAGTTCTTC; CDR3: CASSQWAGSSNEQFF
size: .; V: TRBV7-8; D: .; J: TRBJ1-3; DNA: TGTGCCAGCAGCTTACGAGTTATTGATCTAGCTGGAAACACCATATATTTT; CDR3: CASSLRVIDLAGNTIYF
size: .; V: TRBV24-1; D: TRBD1; J: TRBJ2-3; DNA: TGTGCCACCAGTGATCAGACAGGGGCGCTCACAGATACGCAGTATTTT; CDR3: CATSDQTGALTDTQYF
size: .; V: TRBV18; D: .; J: TRBJ1-4; DNA: TGTGCCAGCTCACCACCGGTGGGGCCTGAAAAACTGTTTTTT; CDR3: CASSPPVGPEKLFF
size: .; V: TRBV21-1; D: .; J: TRBJ2-3; DNA: TGTGCCAGCAGCAAAGCGCTCCCCCTCTCTCGAGGAGCGGGAGTTGATACGCAGTATTTT; CDR3: CASSKALPLSRGAGVDTQYF
size: once; V: TRBV5-3; D: TRBD1; J: TRBJ2-7; DNA: TGTGCCAGAAGCGGCGACAGGGGGCCCAGCGAGCAGTACTTC; CDR3: CARSGDRGPSEQYF
size: once; V: TRBV2; D: TRBD1; J: TRBJ1-2; DNA: TGTGCCAGCAGTGAGGGCTTAGGACAGGCAGTTGACTATGGCTACACCTTC; CDR3: CASSEGLGQAVDYGYTF
size: once; V: TRBV6-4; D: .; J: TRBJ1-2; DNA: TGTGCCAGCACCCCTTCCGGGGGGGGAAACTATGGCTACACCTTC; CDR3: CASTPSGGGNYGYTF
size: .; V: TRBV6-6; D: TRBD1; J: TRBJ1-6; DNA: TGTGCCGCGAGGGGGACAGGGAATTCACCCCTCCACTTT; CDR3: CAARGTGNSPLHF
size: .; V: TRBV18; D: TRBD1; J: TRBJ2-5; DNA: TGTGCCAGCTCACCACCACCGGGACAGGTAGAGACCCAGTACTTC; CDR3: CASSPPPGQVETQYF
size: .; V: TRBV9; D: .; J: TRBJ1-6; DNA: TGTGCCAGCAGCGTTCTGCCGAGTAATTCACCCCTCCACTTT; CDR3: CASSVLPSNSPLHF
size: .; V: TRBV29-1; D: .; J: TRBJ2-1; DNA: TGCAGCGCGCCCACAGGGTTGAACAATGAGCAGTTCTTC; CDR3: CSAPTGLNNEQFF
size: .; V: TRBV28; D: .; J: TRBJ2-1; DNA: TGTGCCAGCAGTTTCGGGACAGGGTCTTTTCTAGCGGGAGTTTATGAGCAGTTCTTC; CDR3: CASSFGTGSFLAGVYEQFF
size: .; V: TRBV10-2; D: .; J: TRBJ1-4; DNA: TGCGCCAGCGGGCGACAAGACGAAAAACTGTTTTTT; CDR3: CASGRQDEKLFF
size: .; V: TRBV7-9; D: .; J: TRBJ1-5; DNA: TGTGCCAGCAGCTCCACAGATAGCAATCAGCCCCAGCATTTT; CDR3: CASSSTDSNQPQHF
size: many; V: TRBV6-2/TRBV6-3; D: .; J: TRBJ1-1; DNA: TGTGCCAGCAGCCCCCGGGGGGCGTACACTGAAGCTTTCTTT; CDR3: CASSPRGAYTEAFF
size: .; V: TRBV12-3/TRBV12-4; D: .; J: TRBJ1-1; DNA: TGTGCCAGCAGTCCCGACACGAACACTGAAGCTTTCTTT; CDR3: CASSPDTNTEAFF
size: .; V: TRBV27; D: .; J: TRBJ2-7; DNA: TGTGCCAGCAGTCGCGTTAGCGACTCCTACGAGCAGTACTTC; CDR3: CASSRVSDSYEQYF
size: .; V: TRBV24-1; D: TRBD1; J: TRBJ2-1; DNA: TGTGCCACCAGTTCCCCTGACAGGGGGCTTAATGAGCAGTTCTTC; CDR3: CATSSPDRGLNEQFF
size: .; V: TRBV15; D: .; J: TRBJ1-1; DNA: TGTGCCACCAGCGCAGGGAAGGACACTGAAGCTTTCTTT; CDR3: CATSAGKDTEAFF
size: once; V: TRBV7-2; D: .; J: TRBJ1-2; DNA: TGTGCCAGCAGCCTGACAACTAACTATGGCTACACCTTC; CDR3: CASSLTTNYGYTF
size: .; V: TRBV19; D: TRBD2; J: TRBJ2-5; DNA: TGTGCCAGTCGGACTAGCGGGGTGGAGACCCAGTACTTC; CDR3: CASRTSGVETQYF
size: .; V: TRBV30; D: .; J: TRBJ2-7; DNA: TGTGCCTGGAGCCGGGGTCGGCACGAGCAGTACTTC; CDR3: CAWSRGRHEQYF
size: .; V: TRBV7-2; D: TRBD2; J: TRBJ2-1; DNA: TGTGCCAGCAGCTTAAGTAGCGGGGGGCCCAATGAGCAGTTCTTC; CDR3: CASSLSSGGPNEQFF
size: .; V: TRBV9; D: TRBD1; J: TRBJ2-3; DNA: TGTGCCAGCAGCGTAGTAGGGGACAGGGAAAATACGCAGTATTTT; CDR3: CASSVVGDRENTQYF
size: .; V: TRBV10-3; D: TRBD1; J: TRBJ1-5; DNA: TGTGCCATCAAGGCAGGGGGTAGCAATCAGCCCCAGCATTTT; CDR3: CAIKAGGSNQPQHF
size: .; V: TRBV10-3; D: .; J: TRBJ2-2; DNA: TGTGCCATCAGTGAGGTCTCGGGGACCGGGGAGCTGTTTTTT; CDR3: CAISEVSGTGELFF
size: .; V: TRBV30; D: .; J: TRBJ2-7; DNA: TGTGCCTGGAGCACAGGACAAGTCTACGAGCAGTACTTC; CDR3: CAWSTGQVYEQYF
size: .; V: TRBV4-2; D: TRBD1; J: TRBJ1-5; DNA: TGTGCCAGCAGCCAAGACAGGACAGGTAGCAATCAGCCCCAGCATTTT; CDR3: CASSQDRTGSNQPQHF
size: .; V: TRBV25-1; D: .; J: TRBJ1-1; DNA: TGTGCCAGCAGTGGGGGGGAGGTGAACACTGAAGCTTTCTTT; CDR3: CASSGGEVNTEAFF